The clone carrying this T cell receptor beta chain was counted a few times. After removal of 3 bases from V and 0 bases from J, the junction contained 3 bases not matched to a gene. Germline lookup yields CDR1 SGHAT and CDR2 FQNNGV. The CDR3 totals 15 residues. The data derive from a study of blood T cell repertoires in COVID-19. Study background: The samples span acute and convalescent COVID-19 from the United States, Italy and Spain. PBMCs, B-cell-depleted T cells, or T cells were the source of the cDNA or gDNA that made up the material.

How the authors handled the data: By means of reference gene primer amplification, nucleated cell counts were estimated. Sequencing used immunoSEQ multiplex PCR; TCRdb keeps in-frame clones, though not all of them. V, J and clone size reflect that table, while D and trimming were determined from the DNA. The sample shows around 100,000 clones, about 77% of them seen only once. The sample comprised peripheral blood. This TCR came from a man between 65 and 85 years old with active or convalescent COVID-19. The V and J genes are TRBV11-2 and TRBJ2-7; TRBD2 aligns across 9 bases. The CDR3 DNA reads TGTGCCAGCAGCTTTAGCGGGGGCTTCTCCTACGAGCAGTACTTC. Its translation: CASSFSGGFSYEQYF.